Each of the 8 T cell receptor beta chains below was sequenced from the same sample in a study of CD8+ T cells in alopecia areata. As the sequencing template, cDNA was produced by extracting RNA and reverse transcribing it. Measured with immunoSEQ multiplex PCR; TCRdb has only the in-frame clones, and not every one. The sample yields approximately 65,000 clones, roughly 46% seen once. The treatment denotes: oral pan-JAK inhibitor, 5-10 mg twice daily. Sequencing was performed on CD8+ T cells sorted from blood, taken around week 36, from a patient treated with tofacitinib. These receptors originate from a human donor with alopecia areata.

This clone was seen many times. The rearrangement uses TRBV6-1 and TRBJ2-7; D may be TRBD2 (6 bases). In germline, CDR1 is MNHNS, CDR2 SASEGT. The V end lost 0 bases, the J end lost 2 bases, and 11 bases lay between the germline ends. The CDR3 consists of 15 residues. CDR3 sequence (DNA): TGTGCCAGCAGTGAAGCAGAAGGACTACCCTACGAGCAGTACTTC. As protein: CASSEAEGLPYEQYF.

This clone was counted a single time. The genes are TRBV2 and TRBJ2-2; a possible D gene is TRBD2 (6 bases). The CDR3 covers 17 residues. Trimming removed 6 bases from V and 0 bases from J, with 17 bases in between. The germline gives CDR1 SNHLY, CDR2 FYNNEI. As DNA, the CDR3 is TGTGCCAGCAGCGTCCCCCGTGGGACTTCGAACACCGGGGAGCTGTTTTTT. Its translation: CASSVPRGTSNTGELFF.

The chain links TRBV6-5 to TRBJ1-3; D is possibly TRBD1 (5 bases). This CDR3 has 16 residues. Germline loops: CDR1 MNHEY, CDR2 SVGAGI. The V and J ends lost 0 bases and 8 bases respectively, with 17 bases between them. The CDR3 DNA is TGTGCCAGCAGTTACTCCGGGACGGCTTGGGGGGACACCATATATTTT. This gives the protein CASSYSGTAWGDTIYF.

Here the CDR3 DNA reads TGCGCCAGCAGGGATGGGGGCGAGGATACGCAGTATTTT. Its translation: CASRDGGEDTQYF. V gene TRBV4-3 combines with J gene TRBJ2-3; D may be TRBD1 (6 bases). Germline V gene data show CDR1 as LGHNA and CDR2 as YSLEER. The V end lost 6 bases, the J end lost 6 bases, and 13 bases lay between the germline ends. The CDR3 contains 13 residues.

This clone was found a few times. The chain employs TRBV5-4 and TRBJ1-1; 10 bases match TRBD1. V shed 1 base, J shed 0 bases, and the junction held 6 bases outside the gene matches. CDR1 SGHNT and CDR2 YYREEE come from the germline V gene (reference sequence). The CDR3 consists of 17 residues. CDR3 amino acids: CASSLWGQGRVNTEAFF. As DNA, the CDR3 is TGTGCCAGCAGCTTGTGGGGACAGGGGCGCGTGAACACTGAAGCTTTCTTT.

V is TRBV5-1 and J is TRBJ2-3; 10 nucleotides agree with TRBD2. The CDR3 runs 16 residues. V shed 4 bases and J 6 bases; nucleotides not matched to a gene: 11. Germline V gene sequence: CDR1 SGHRS, CDR2 YFSETQ. CDR3 sequence reads: CASSPSAGTSADTQYF. DNA of the CDR3: TGCGCCAGCAGCCCGTCTGCCGGGACTAGCGCGGATACGCAGTATTTT.

This clone has only a few counts. This specimen includes other DNA sequences encoding the same CDR3. V and J are TRBV7-9 and TRBJ2-1; D is perhaps TRBD2 (5 bases). Trimming took off 3 bases at V and 8 bases at J, with 5 bases between the two ends. The CDR3 length is 11 residues. Germline V gene sequence: CDR1 SEHNR, CDR2 FQNEAQ (reference sequence). CDR3 protein: CASSFGDEQFF. For the CDR3, the DNA is TGTGCCAGCAGCTTCGGGGATGAGCAGTTCTTC. Combining the CDR3 with reference TRBV7-9 and TRBJ2-1 gives the whole variable domain DTGVSQNPRHKITKRGQNVTFRCDPISEHNRLYWYRQTLGQGPEFLTYFQNEAQLEKSRLLSDRFSAERPKGSFSTLEIQRTEQGDSAMYLCASSFGDEQFFGPGTRLTVL.

The CDR3 DNA follows: TGTGCCAGCAGTGAAAAAGTGCCGGGGGCGGTCACTGAAGCTTTCTTT. The encoded protein is CASSEKVPGAVTEAFF. This rearrangement joins TRBV6-1 to TRBJ1-1, with a weak D call TRBD1 (6 bases). CDR1 and CDR2 from the germline V gene are MNHNS and SASEGT. V was shortened by 2 bases and J by 4 bases, with 17 bases between the two germline ends. CDR3 length: 16 amino acids.